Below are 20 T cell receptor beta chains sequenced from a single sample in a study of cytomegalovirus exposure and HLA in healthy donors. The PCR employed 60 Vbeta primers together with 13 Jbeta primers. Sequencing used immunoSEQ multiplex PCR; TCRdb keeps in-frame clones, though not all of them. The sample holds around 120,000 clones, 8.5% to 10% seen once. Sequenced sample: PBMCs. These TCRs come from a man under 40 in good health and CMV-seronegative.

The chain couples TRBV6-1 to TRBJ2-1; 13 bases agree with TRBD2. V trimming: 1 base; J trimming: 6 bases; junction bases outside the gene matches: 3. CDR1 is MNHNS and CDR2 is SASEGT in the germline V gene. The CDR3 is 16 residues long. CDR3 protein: CASSEGTSGSGNEQFF. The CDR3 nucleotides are TGTGCCAGCAGTGAAGGGACTAGCGGGAGTGGCAATGAGCAGTTCTTC.

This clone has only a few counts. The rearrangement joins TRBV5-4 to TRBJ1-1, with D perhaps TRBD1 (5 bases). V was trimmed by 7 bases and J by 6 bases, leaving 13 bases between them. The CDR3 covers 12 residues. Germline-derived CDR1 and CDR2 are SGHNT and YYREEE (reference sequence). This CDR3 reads CASLGGTSEAFF. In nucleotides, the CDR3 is TGTGCCAGCTTGGGGGGTACCTCTGAAGCTTTCTTT. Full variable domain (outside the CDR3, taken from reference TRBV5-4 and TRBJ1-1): ETGVTQSPTHLIKTRGQQVTLRCSSQSGHNTVSWYQQALGQGPQFIFQYYREEENGRGNFPPRFSGLQFPNYSSELNVNALELDDSALYLCASLGGTSEAFFGQGTRLTVV.

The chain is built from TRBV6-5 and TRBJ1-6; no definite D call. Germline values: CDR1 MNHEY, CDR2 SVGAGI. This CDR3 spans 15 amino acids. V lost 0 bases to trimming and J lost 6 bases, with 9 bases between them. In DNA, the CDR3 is TGTGCCAGCAGTTACTCCGGAGACGTTAATTCACCCCTCCACTTT. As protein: CASSYSGDVNSPLHF.

CDR3 loop: CAWSAGLSSGNTIYF. CDR3 DNA sequence: TGTGCCTGGAGTGCCGGACTGAGCTCTGGAAACACCATATATTTT. The chain is built from TRBV30 and TRBJ1-3; the D is unclear. V was trimmed by 1 base and J by 0 bases, leaving 10 bases between them. From germline, CDR1 is GTSNPN and CDR2 SVGIG (reference sequence). The CDR3 runs to 15 residues.

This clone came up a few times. The CDR3 sequence: CASSPQGNYGYTF. The DNA of the CDR3 is TGTGCCAGTAGTCCTCAGGGTAACTATGGCTACACCTTC. This chain joins TRBV19 and TRBJ1-2, with D tentatively TRBD1 (5 bases). CDR3 length: 13 residues. In germline, CDR1 is LNHDA, CDR2 SQIVND (reference sequence). Deletions cut 5 bases from V and 1 base from J, with 8 bases between.

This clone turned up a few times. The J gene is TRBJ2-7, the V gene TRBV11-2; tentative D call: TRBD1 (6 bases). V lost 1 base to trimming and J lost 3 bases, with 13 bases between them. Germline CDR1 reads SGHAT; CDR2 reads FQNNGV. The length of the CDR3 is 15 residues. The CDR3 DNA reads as TGTGCCAGCAGCTTAGGGTCTGGACAGTACTACGAGCAGTACTTC. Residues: CASSLGSGQYYEQYF.

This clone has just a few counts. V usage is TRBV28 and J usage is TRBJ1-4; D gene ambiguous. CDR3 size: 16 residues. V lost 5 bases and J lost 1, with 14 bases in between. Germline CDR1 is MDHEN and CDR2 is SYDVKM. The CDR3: CASSAGRLETNEKLFF. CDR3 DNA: TGTGCCAGCAGTGCAGGTCGTCTCGAAACTAATGAAAAACTGTTTTTT.

In DNA, the CDR3 is TGTGCCAGCAGTGCAGGGTCTGGGGCCAACGTCCTGACTTTC. It specifies CASSAGSGANVLTF. This chain connects TRBV5-8 to TRBJ2-6; D might be TRBD1 (5 bases). CDR1 SGHTS and CDR2 YDEGEE come from the germline V gene. The CDR3 length is 14 residues. V was clipped by 5 bases and J by 1 base, with 7 bases between them. Drawing the rest from reference TRBV5-8 and TRBJ2-6, the complete variable domain is EAGVTQSPTHLIKTRGQQATLRCSPISGHTSVYWYQQALGLGLQFLLWYDEGEERNRGNFPPRFSGRQFPNYSSELNVNALELEDSALYLCASSAGSGANVLTFGAGSRLTVL.

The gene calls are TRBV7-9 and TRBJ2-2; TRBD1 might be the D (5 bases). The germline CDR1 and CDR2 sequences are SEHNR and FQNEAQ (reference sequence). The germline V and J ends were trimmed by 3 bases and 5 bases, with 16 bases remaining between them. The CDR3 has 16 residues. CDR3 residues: CASSLGRQGVTGELFF. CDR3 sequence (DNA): TGTGCCAGCAGCTTGGGGCGGCAAGGAGTAACCGGGGAGCTGTTTTTT.

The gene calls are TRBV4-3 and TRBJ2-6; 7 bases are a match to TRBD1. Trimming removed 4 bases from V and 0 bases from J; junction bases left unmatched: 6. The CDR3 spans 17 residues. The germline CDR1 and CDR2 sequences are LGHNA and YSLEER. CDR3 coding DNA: TGCGCCAGCAGCCTCGGGACAGCAAGCTCTGGGGCCAACGTCCTGACTTTC. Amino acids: CASSLGTASSGANVLTF.

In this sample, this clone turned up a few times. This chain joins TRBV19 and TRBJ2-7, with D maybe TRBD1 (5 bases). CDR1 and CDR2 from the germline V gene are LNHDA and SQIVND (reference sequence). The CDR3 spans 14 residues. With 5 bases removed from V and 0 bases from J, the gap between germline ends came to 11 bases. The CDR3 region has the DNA TGTGCCAGTAGTCGGACACTTCTCTCCTACGAGCAGTACTTC. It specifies CASSRTLLSYEQYF.

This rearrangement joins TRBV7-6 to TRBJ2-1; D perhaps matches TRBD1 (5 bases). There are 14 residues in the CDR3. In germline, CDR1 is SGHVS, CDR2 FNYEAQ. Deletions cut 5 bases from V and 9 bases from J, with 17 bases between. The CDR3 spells CASSPPDSLLEQFF. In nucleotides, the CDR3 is TGTGCCAGCAGCCCCCCTGACAGTCTGCTTGAGCAGTTCTTC. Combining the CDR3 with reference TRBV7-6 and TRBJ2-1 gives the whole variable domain GAGVSQSPRYKVTKRGQDVALRCDPISGHVSLYWYRQALGQGPEFLTYFNYEAQQDKSGLPNDRFSAERPEGSISTLTIQRTEQRDSAMYRCASSPPDSLLEQFFGPGTRLTVL.

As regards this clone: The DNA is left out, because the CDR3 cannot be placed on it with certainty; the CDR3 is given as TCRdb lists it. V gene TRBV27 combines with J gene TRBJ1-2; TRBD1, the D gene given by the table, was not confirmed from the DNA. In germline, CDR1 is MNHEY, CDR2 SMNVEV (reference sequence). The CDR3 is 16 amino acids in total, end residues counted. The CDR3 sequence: CASSSSGQGFNYGYTF.

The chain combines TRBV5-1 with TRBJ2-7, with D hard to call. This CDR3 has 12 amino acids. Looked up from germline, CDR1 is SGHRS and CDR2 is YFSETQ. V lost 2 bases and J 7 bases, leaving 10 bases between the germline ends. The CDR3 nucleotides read TGCGCCAGCAGCTTACCAGCCGGGGAGCAGTACTTC. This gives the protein CASSLPAGEQYF.

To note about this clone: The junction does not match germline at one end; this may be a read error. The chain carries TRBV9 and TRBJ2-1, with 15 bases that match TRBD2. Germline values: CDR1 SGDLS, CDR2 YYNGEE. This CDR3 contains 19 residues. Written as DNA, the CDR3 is TGTGCCAACAGCGTAGGGGGACTAGCGGGAGGAGGCGGGGTAGGTGAGCAGTTCTTC. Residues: CANSVGGLAGGGGVGEQFF.

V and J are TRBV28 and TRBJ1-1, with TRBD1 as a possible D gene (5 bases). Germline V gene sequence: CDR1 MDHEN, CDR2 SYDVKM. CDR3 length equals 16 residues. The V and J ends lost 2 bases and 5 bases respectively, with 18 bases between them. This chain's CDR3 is CASSLGAGLSKTEAFF. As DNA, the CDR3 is TGTGCCAGCAGTTTAGGGGCAGGGCTATCAAAAACTGAAGCTTTCTTT. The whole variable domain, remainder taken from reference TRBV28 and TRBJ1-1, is DVKVTQSSRYLVKRTGEKVFLECVQDMDHENMFWYRQDPGLGLRLIYFSYDVKMKEKGDIPEGYSVSREKKERFSLILESASTNQTSMYLCASSLGAGLSKTEAFFGQGTRLTVV.

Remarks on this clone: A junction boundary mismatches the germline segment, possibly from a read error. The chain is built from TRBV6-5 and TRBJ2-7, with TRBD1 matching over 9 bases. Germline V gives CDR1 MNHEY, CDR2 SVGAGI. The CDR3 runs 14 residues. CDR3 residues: CASSEDRGRYGQYF. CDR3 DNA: TGTGCCAGCAGTGAGGACAGGGGTAGGTACGGGCAGTACTTC.

CDR3 sequence: CASSEGQVSSYEQYF. In nucleotides, the CDR3 is TGCGCCAGCAGTGAGGGACAGGTAAGCTCCTACGAGCAGTACTTC. The chain combines TRBV5-1 with TRBJ2-7, with 8 bases identical to TRBD1. There are 15 residues in the CDR3. The germline V gene has CDR1 SGHRS and CDR2 YFSETQ. V gave up 5 bases and J gave up 0 bases; unmatched junction bases: 7. Full variable domain (missing parts from reference TRBV5-1 and TRBJ2-7): KAGVTQTPRYLIKTRGQQVTLSCSPISGHRSVSWYQQTPGQGLQFLFEYFSETQRNKGNFPGRFSGRQFSNSRSEMNVSTLELGDSALYLCASSEGQVSSYEQYFGPGTRLTVT.

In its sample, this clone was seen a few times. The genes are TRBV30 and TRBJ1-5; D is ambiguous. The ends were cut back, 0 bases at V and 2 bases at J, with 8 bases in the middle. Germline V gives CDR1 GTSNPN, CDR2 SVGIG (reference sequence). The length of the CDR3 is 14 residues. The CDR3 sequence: CAWSVRFGNQPQHF. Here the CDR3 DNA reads TGTGCCTGGAGTGTACGGTTTGGCAATCAGCCCCAGCATTTT.

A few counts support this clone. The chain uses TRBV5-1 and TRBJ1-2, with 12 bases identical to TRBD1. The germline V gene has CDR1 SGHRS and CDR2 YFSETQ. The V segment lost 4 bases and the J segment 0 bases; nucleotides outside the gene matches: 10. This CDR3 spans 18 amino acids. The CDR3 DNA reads TGCGCCAGCAGCGTAACCGGGACAGGGGGCGCAGCTAACTATGGCTACACCTTC. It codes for CASSVTGTGGAANYGYTF. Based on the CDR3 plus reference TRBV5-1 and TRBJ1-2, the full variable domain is KAGVTQTPRYLIKTRGQQVTLSCSPISGHRSVSWYQQTPGQGLQFLFEYFSETQRNKGNFPGRFSGRQFSNSRSEMNVSTLELGDSALYLCASSVTGTGGAANYGYTFGSGTRLTVV.